What follows is one T cell receptor (beta chain) and its context. The germline V gene has CDR1 LGHNA and CDR2 YNFKEQ. V gave up 4 bases and J gave up 2 bases; unmatched junction bases: 12. The CDR3 spans 18 residues. This sample was included in a study of blood T cell repertoires in COVID-19. Across the study: Material from acute and convalescent COVID-19 was sourced from the United States, Italy and Spain.

The assay was immunoSEQ multiplex PCR, and TCRdb's table has in-frame clones only and misses some. Of roughly 280,000 clones listed, approximately 86% are singletons. This receptor was identified in a man aged 30 to 45 with active or convalescent COVID-19. The sequenced material came from peripheral blood. The chain joins TRBV4-2 to TRBJ2-1, with 9 bases aligning to TRBD2. This CDR3 is CASSPTTTSGYTYNEQFF. CDR3 nucleotides: TGTGCCAGCAGCCCCACTACGACTAGCGGATATACCTACAATGAGCAGTTCTTC.